The entry that follows covers one TCR beta chain sequence. Participants came from about 24 US areas, aged about 18 to 90 years. Categorization into cohorts depended on clinical history that participants reported. In the source study's methods: Reference gene primers were amplified, and this amplification served to estimate nucleated cell counts. Generated by immunoSEQ multiplex PCR, the TCRdb table keeps only in-frame clones and is missing some. The V and J calls and the clone size are those of that table, but D and trimming were determined from the DNA. The table includes about 82,000 clones, 85% to 90% detected once. This sample is part of a study of blood T cell repertoires in COVID-19. V lost 3 bases and J 1 base, leaving 10 bases between the germline ends. The CDR3 sequence is 14 residues long. The germline V gene encodes CDR1 SGHRS and CDR2 YFSETQ.

The genes are TRBV5-1 and TRBJ1-1; perhaps TRBD1 as D (6 bases). The clonotype comes from a woman aged 45-65 years with acute COVID-19. Sample: PBMCs or T cells enriched from blood (not recorded which). The DNA for the CDR3 is TGCGCCAGCAGCTCGGGACACTCGAACACTGAAGCTTTCTTT. The encoded protein is CASSSGHSNTEAFF.